These 32 T cell receptor beta chains share one sample of origin, sequenced in a study of cytomegalovirus exposure and HLA in healthy donors. The protocol was immunoSEQ multiplex PCR, while the TCRdb copy is restricted to in-frame clones and leaves out a portion. The sample lists roughly 200,000 clones; approximately 86% were seen once. The sequenced sample consisted of PBMCs. Receptors originate from a man aged 25-45 years in good health and CMV-seropositive.

The chain couples TRBV9 to TRBJ2-1; D tentatively fits TRBD1 or TRBD2 (5 bases each). Germline V gives CDR1 SGDLS, CDR2 YYNGEE. The V end was cut by 3 bases, the J end by 0 bases, with 16 bases between. The CDR3 sequence is 17 residues long. CDR3 sequence: CASSARLGPSSYNEQFF. The DNA for the CDR3 is TGTGCCAGCAGCGCGCGGCTGGGACCGAGCTCCTACAATGAGCAGTTCTTC.

The chain uses TRBV15 and TRBJ1-4, with D possibly being TRBD1 (5 bases). V lost 5 bases, J lost 7 bases, and 14 bases lay in between. The CDR3 consists of 14 residues. The germline V gene has CDR1 LNHNV and CDR2 YYDKDF (reference sequence). The CDR3 DNA follows: TGTGCCACCAGCGGGATAGGGGCGCCTGAAAAACTGTTTTTT. Protein: CATSGIGAPEKLFF.

The V gene is TRBV14, the J gene TRBJ1-5; TRBD1 might be the D (6 bases). The length of the CDR3 is 13 residues. Germline assignment: CDR1 SGHDN and CDR2 FVKESK. The germline V and J ends were trimmed by 5 bases and 4 bases, with 9 bases remaining between them. This CDR3 reads CASSEGGNQPQHF. The CDR3 region has the DNA TGTGCCAGCAGCGAAGGGGGGAATCAGCCCCAGCATTTT.

This chain links TRBV6-1 with TRBJ2-7; D remains unclear. CDR1 and CDR2 from the germline V gene are MNHNS and SASEGT. Trimming took off 7 bases at V and 5 bases at J, with 15 bases between the two ends. This CDR3 region has 13 residues. This CDR3 is CASTLNSVDEQYF. The CDR3, as DNA: TGTGCCAGCACCCTCAATTCAGTAGACGAGCAGTACTTC.

V gene TRBV18 combines with J gene TRBJ2-1; TRBD2 matches at 9 bases. Unmatched junction bases numbered 11, after V lost 3 bases and J lost 5 bases. This CDR3 has 17 amino acids. The germline V gene encodes CDR1 KGHSH and CDR2 LQKENI. CDR3 DNA: TGTGCCAGCTCACCCCTGAGACAGCGGGGGGACCACAATGAGCAGTTCTTC. Translating gives CASSPLRQRGDHNEQFF.

The chain uses TRBV11-2 and TRBJ2-3; 11 bases are shared with TRBD2. The germline gives CDR1 SGHAT, CDR2 FQNNGV. V was clipped by 1 base and J by 6 bases; unmatched bases: 3. This CDR3 has 15 residues. CDR3 region: CASSLVAGGLDTQYF. The CDR3 coding sequence is TGTGCCAGCAGCTTAGTAGCGGGGGGGCTCGATACGCAGTATTTT.

This chain links TRBV15 with TRBJ2-7; 8 nucleotides match TRBD1. CDR3 length: 14 amino acids. Germline V lookup: CDR1 LNHNV, CDR2 YYDKDF (reference sequence). V lost 5 bases, J lost 7 bases, and 10 bases stayed unmatched. The CDR3 spells CATSADRVGWEQYF. In DNA, the CDR3 is TGTGCCACCAGCGCGGACAGGGTGGGTTGGGAGCAGTACTTC.

V and J are TRBV6-5 and TRBJ2-1; 12 nucleotides line up with TRBD2. CDR3 length equals 16 residues. Germline values: CDR1 MNHEY, CDR2 SVGAGI. V shed 4 bases and J 6 bases; nucleotides not matched to a gene: 7. The chain's CDR3 is CASSFPLAGGGNEQFF. CDR3 sequence (DNA): TGTGCCAGCAGTTTTCCACTAGCGGGGGGAGGCAATGAGCAGTTCTTC.

V and J are TRBV7-9 and TRBJ1-2, with D possibly being TRBD1 (5 bases). The germline gives CDR1 SEHNR, CDR2 FQNEAQ (reference sequence). Trimming stripped 0 bases from V and 8 bases from J, with 13 bases between. This CDR3 is 14 amino acids long. DNA of the CDR3: TGTGCCAGCAGCTTAGCGGGCCCGGGGGAAGGCTACACCTTC. Protein: CASSLAGPGEGYTF.

This chain joins TRBV5-1 and TRBJ1-2; 8 bases align to TRBD1. This CDR3 is 15 amino acids long. Unmatched junction bases numbered 1, after V lost 0 bases and J lost 0 bases. CDR1 and CDR2 from the germline V gene are SGHRS and YFSETQ. CDR3 sequence: CASSLGDRPNYGYTF. CDR3 sequence (DNA): TGCGCCAGCAGCTTGGGGGACAGGCCTAACTATGGCTACACCTTC.

The chain is built from TRBV5-1 and TRBJ2-7, with D possibly matching TRBD2 (7 bases). The CDR3 runs 15 residues. Trimming removed 1 base at V and 0 bases at J, with 11 bases between. Germline CDR1 SGHRS, CDR2 YFSETQ. Here the CDR3 reads CASSLTGRGSYEQYF. As DNA, the CDR3 is TGCGCCAGCAGCTTGACAGGGAGGGGCTCCTACGAGCAGTACTTC. The full variable domain, rest sourced from reference TRBV5-1 and TRBJ2-7, is KAGVTQTPRYLIKTRGQQVTLSCSPISGHRSVSWYQQTPGQGLQFLFEYFSETQRNKGNFPGRFSGRQFSNSRSEMNVSTLELGDSALYLCASSLTGRGSYEQYFGPGTRLTVT.

The chain employs TRBV6-5 and TRBJ2-7; 7 bases are a match to TRBD2. Germline-derived CDR1 and CDR2 are MNHEY and SVGAGI. The ends lost 2 bases at V and 7 bases at J; junction bases unmatched: 2. The CDR3 is made up of 12 amino acids. CDR3 in amino acids: CASSYGGGEQYF. CDR3 nucleotides: TGTGCCAGCAGTTACGGGGGGGGAGAGCAGTACTTC.

This clone showed up just once. The V call is TRBV9, the J call TRBJ1-1; D uncertain. From germline, CDR1 is SGDLS and CDR2 YYNGEE. This CDR3 is built from 14 residues. Deletions cut 4 bases from V and 6 bases from J, with 16 bases between. CDR3 nucleotide sequence: TGTGCCAGCAGCCCGAGAGGTGAGGGAGCTGAAGCTTTCTTT. Residues: CASSPRGEGAEAFF.

The chain uses TRBV6-6 and TRBJ2-7, with D maybe TRBD1 (6 bases). This CDR3 contains 12 residues. Germline V gene lookup returns CDR1 MNHNY and CDR2 SVGAGI (reference sequence). V shed 8 bases and J shed 3 bases, with 11 bases lying between them. CDR3 coding DNA: TGTGCCAGCGGACAGCTGAACTACGAGCAGTACTTC. Its protein is CASGQLNYEQYF.

The chain uses TRBV5-4 and TRBJ2-3; D gene ambiguous. V lost 0 bases and J 0 bases, leaving 5 bases between the germline ends. CDR1 is SGHNT, CDR2 YYREEE, per germline (reference sequence). CDR3 length: 14 amino acids. As DNA, the CDR3 is TGTGCCAGCAGCTTGGATGCTAGCACAGATACGCAGTATTTT. Amino acid sequence: CASSLDASTDTQYF. The whole variable domain, filled in from reference TRBV5-4 and TRBJ2-3, reads ETGVTQSPTHLIKTRGQQVTLRCSSQSGHNTVSWYQQALGQGPQFIFQYYREEENGRGNFPPRFSGLQFPNYSSELNVNALELDDSALYLCASSLDASTDTQYFGPGTRLTVL.

This chain links TRBV29-1 with TRBJ2-4; D perhaps matches TRBD2 (6 bases). The CDR3 loop spans 13 amino acids. Trimming cost V 6 bases and J 5 bases, with 14 bases left between them. The germline V gene encodes CDR1 SQVTM and CDR2 ANQGSEA. The CDR3 nucleotides are TGCAGCGTCGCTCGGGGGAGTCAAAACATTCAGTACTTC. It encodes CSVARGSQNIQYF. Full variable domain (remainder filled in from reference TRBV29-1 and TRBJ2-4): SAVISQKPSRDICQRGTSLTIQCQVDSQVTMMFWYRQQPGQSLTLIATANQGSEATYESGFVIDKFPISRPNLTFSTLTVSNMSPEDSSIYLCSVARGSQNIQYFGAGTRLSVL.

This sequence joins TRBV12-5 and TRBJ1-6; D unclear. The CDR3 sequence is 17 residues long. In germline, CDR1 is LGHNT, CDR2 FRNRAP. V lost 1 base, J lost 9 bases, and 19 bases lay in between. In DNA, the CDR3 is TGTGCTAGTGGTTTGGGACTCGTAGGCCCTATGATTTCACCCCTCCACTTT. This gives the protein CASGLGLVGPMISPLHF.

The table lists this clone with a few counts. This rearrangement joins TRBV20-1 to TRBJ2-5; D gene unclear. CDR3 size: 11 residues. Trimming removed 7 bases at V and 5 bases at J, with 11 bases between. Germline V gene sequence: CDR1 DFQATT, CDR2 SNEGSKA (reference sequence). The chain's CDR3 is CSVSDRETQYF. The CDR3 DNA reads as TGCAGTGTCAGCGATCGGGAGACCCAGTACTTC.

The chain links TRBV6-5 to TRBJ1-2; perhaps TRBD1 as D (6 bases). V dropped 5 bases and J dropped 3 bases, with 13 bases sitting between them. CDR1 is MNHEY and CDR2 is SVGAGI in the germline V gene. This CDR3 contains 14 residues. In DNA form, the CDR3 reads TGTGCCAGCAGTCTCGGACGGGGGCACTATGGCTACACCTTC. Its protein product is CASSLGRGHYGYTF.

The rearrangement joins TRBV14 to TRBJ1-2; D ambiguous. The CDR3 consists of 13 residues. V lost 2 bases and J 4 bases, leaving 8 bases between the germline ends. CDR1 SGHDN and CDR2 FVKESK come from the germline V gene. CDR3 protein: CASSQQSGYGYTF. The CDR3 DNA sequence: TGTGCCAGCAGCCAACAATCAGGCTATGGCTACACCTTC.

V gene TRBV27 combines with J gene TRBJ2-7; D gene uncertain. V was cut by 8 bases and J by 2 bases, with 13 bases left in between. The germline V gene encodes CDR1 MNHEY and CDR2 SMNVEV (reference sequence). The CDR3 is made up of 13 amino acids. DNA for the CDR3: TGTGCCAGCGGCCACGGACGGACCTACGAGCAGTACTTC. It encodes CASGHGRTYEQYF.

CDR3 protein: CASRRTEHQPQHF. The CDR3 bases are TGTGCCAGCAGGCGGACGGAGCATCAGCCCCAGCATTTT. The chain joins TRBV6-6 to TRBJ1-5; D remains unclear. Trimming took off 6 bases at V and 5 bases at J, with 11 bases between the two ends. The CDR3 loop spans 13 amino acids. The germline CDR1 and CDR2 sequences are MNHNY and SVGAGI (reference sequence).

This rearrangement joins TRBV2 to TRBJ1-4; D may be TRBD1 (5 bases). CDR1 and CDR2 from the germline V gene are SNHLY and FYNNEI. The CDR3 covers 11 residues. V lost 8 bases and J lost 9, with 10 bases in between. CDR3 in amino acids: CASRGTQKLFF. In nucleotides, the CDR3 is TGTGCCAGCCGGGGGACGCAAAAACTGTTTTTT.

This clone occurred once. This chain uses TRBV19 with TRBJ2-1; TRBD2 aligns across 9 bases. The CDR3 has 16 residues. J was trimmed by 4 bases and V by 6 bases; bases with no gene match: 10. Per germline, CDR1 LNHDA and CDR2 SQIVND (reference sequence). The CDR3 bases are TGTGCCAGTAGACCAGAGCTAGCGGGGATTTACAATGAGCAGTTCTTC. Translating it yields CASRPELAGIYNEQFF.

The J gene is TRBJ2-7, the V gene TRBV28; unclear D gene. Looked up from germline, CDR1 is MDHEN and CDR2 is SYDVKM. The CDR3 is 12 amino acids. V was pared by 5 bases and J by 6 bases, with 11 bases between. The CDR3, as DNA: TGTGCCAGCAGTCCTTTTGGCGCCGAGCAGTACTTC. The encoded protein is CASSPFGAEQYF.

The genes are TRBV5-1 and TRBJ1-2; 10 bases are a match to TRBD1. CDR3 size: 15 residues. Unmatched junction bases numbered 11, after V lost 4 bases and J lost 8 bases. Germline V gene sequence: CDR1 SGHRS, CDR2 YFSETQ. CDR3 loop: CASSLRQGAMDGYTF. DNA of the CDR3: TGCGCCAGCAGCCTGAGACAGGGGGCAATGGACGGCTACACCTTC.

The chain carries TRBV6-5 and TRBJ2-7, with D possibly matching TRBD1 (6 bases). CDR1 and CDR2 (germline): MNHEY, SVGAGI. V gave up 4 bases and J gave up 0 bases, with 13 bases separating them. The CDR3 length is 15 residues. The chain's CDR3 is CASSSSQGISYEQYF. As DNA, the CDR3 is TGTGCCAGCAGTTCAAGTCAGGGGATCTCCTACGAGCAGTACTTC.

The V call is TRBV13, the J call TRBJ2-2, with D perhaps matching TRBD1 or TRBD2 (5 bases each). V shed 4 bases and J shed 7 bases, with 10 bases lying between them. Per germline, CDR1 PRHDT and CDR2 FYEKMQ (reference sequence). This CDR3 contains 13 residues. DNA of the CDR3: TGTGCCAGCAGCTCGAGGGGTGACGGGGAGCTGTTTTTT. It encodes CASSSRGDGELFF.

J is TRBJ2-7 and V is TRBV7-9, with 11 positions matching TRBD1. The CDR3 loop spans 15 amino acids. CDR1 and CDR2 from the germline V gene are SEHNR and FQNEAQ (reference sequence). The V segment lost 5 bases and the J segment 1 base; nucleotides outside the gene matches: 4. CDR3 nucleotides: TGTGCCAGCAGCCCTTGGGACAGGGGGTCCTACGAGCAGTACTTC. It translates to CASSPWDRGSYEQYF.

The V and J genes are TRBV5-6 and TRBJ2-5; 7 bases are a match to TRBD1. After removal of 2 bases from V and 5 bases from J, the junction contained 3 bases not matched to a gene. CDR1 is SGHDT and CDR2 is YYEEEE in the germline V gene. CDR3 length equals 13 residues. Written as DNA, the CDR3 is TGTGCCAGCAGCTTCGACAGGGAGGAGACCCAGTACTTC. Amino acid sequence: CASSFDREETQYF.

CDR3 sequence: CASREGGGQPQHF. The CDR3 region has the DNA TGTGCCAGCAGGGAGGGGGGCGGTCAGCCCCAGCATTTT. The chain carries TRBV6-5 and TRBJ1-5; D possibly corresponds to TRBD1 (6 bases). The CDR3 runs to 13 residues. V was shortened by 6 bases and J by 6 bases, with 12 bases between the two germline ends. Germline CDR1 MNHEY, CDR2 SVGAGI.

The chain recombines TRBV7-9 with TRBJ2-7; 7 positions match TRBD1. Trimming cost V 1 base and J 5 bases; bases outside gene matches: 8. In germline, CDR1 is SEHNR, CDR2 FQNEAQ (reference sequence). The CDR3 totals 15 residues. CDR3 DNA: TGTGCCAGCAGCTTAGGACCGGGACAGACGGACGAGCAGTACTTC. This codes for CASSLGPGQTDEQYF.